This TCR beta chain was recorded in a study of blood T cell repertoires in COVID-19. Background on the study: Acute and convalescent COVID-19 samples came from the United States, Italy and Spain.

V lost 4 bases to trimming and J lost 4 bases; unmatched junction nucleotides: 7. The CDR3 runs 14 residues. Germline V gene lookup returns CDR1 SGDLS and CDR2 YYNGEE. Original processing notes: Estimated nucleated cell counts came from reference gene primer amplification. Here immunoSEQ multiplex PCR was the method, and the copy in TCRdb shows in-frame clones only, minus some. That table is the source of V, J and clone size, and D and trimming were worked out from the DNA. The table lists some 230,000 clones, approximately 83% of them singletons. The clonotype comes from a woman aged 55-75 years with acute or convalescent COVID-19. The source material was peripheral blood. The chain employs TRBV9 and TRBJ1-2, with 7 bases aligning to TRBD1. The CDR3 region is CASSPWDSTYGYTF. Written as DNA, the CDR3 is TGTGCCAGCAGCCCGTGGGACAGCACCTATGGCTACACCTTC.